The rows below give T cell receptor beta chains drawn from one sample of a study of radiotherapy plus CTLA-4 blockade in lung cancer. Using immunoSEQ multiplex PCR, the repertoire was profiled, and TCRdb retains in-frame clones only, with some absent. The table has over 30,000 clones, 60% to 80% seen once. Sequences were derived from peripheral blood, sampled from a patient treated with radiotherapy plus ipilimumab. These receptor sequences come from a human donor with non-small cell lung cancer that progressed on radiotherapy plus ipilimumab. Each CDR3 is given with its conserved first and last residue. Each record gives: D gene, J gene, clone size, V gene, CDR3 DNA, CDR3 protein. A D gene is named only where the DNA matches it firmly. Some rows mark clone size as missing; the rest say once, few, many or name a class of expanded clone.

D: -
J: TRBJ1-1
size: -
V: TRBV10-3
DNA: TGTGCCATCAGCCATGGACGGGAGAACACTGAAGCTTTCTTT
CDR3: CAISHGRENTEAFF

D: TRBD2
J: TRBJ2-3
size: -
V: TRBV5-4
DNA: TGTGCCAGCAGCTTTCCTAGCGGGGGAAACACAGATACGCAGTATTTT
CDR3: CASSFPSGGNTDTQYF

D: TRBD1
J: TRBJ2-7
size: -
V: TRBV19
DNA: TGTGCCAGTAGTAGGACCGGGACAGAGAACTACGAGCAGTACTTC
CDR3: CASSRTGTENYEQYF

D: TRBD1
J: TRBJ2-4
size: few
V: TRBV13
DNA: TGTGCCAGCAGCTCCGGGACAGGGATAAACATTCAGTACTTC
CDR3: CASSSGTGINIQYF

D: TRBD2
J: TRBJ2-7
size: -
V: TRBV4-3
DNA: TGCGCCAGCAGCCTTAGCGGGGGGGATCGGGAGCAGTACTTC
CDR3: CASSLSGGDREQYF

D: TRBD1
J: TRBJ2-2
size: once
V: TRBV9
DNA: TGTGCCAGCAGCGTAAAACAGGGGGCAATCGGGGAGCTGTTTTTT
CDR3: CASSVKQGAIGELFF

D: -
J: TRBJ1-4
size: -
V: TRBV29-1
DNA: TGCAGCGTTGAGTACCCGGGTTCGGGGGAAAAACTGTTTTTT
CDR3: CSVEYPGSGEKLFF

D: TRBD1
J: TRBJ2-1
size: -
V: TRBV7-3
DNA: TGTGCCAGCAGCTTAGGGGCAGGGGGCTCACGGGCTTACAATGAGCAGTTCTTC
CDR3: CASSLGAGGSRAYNEQFF

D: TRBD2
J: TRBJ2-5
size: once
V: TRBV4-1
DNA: TGCGCCAGCAGCCAAGATGCGCGGGGGAGACAAGAGACCCAGTACTTC
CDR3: CASSQDARGRQETQYF

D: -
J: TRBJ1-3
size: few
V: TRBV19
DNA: TGTGCCAGTAGTATAGCCCGGGACTCTGGAAACACCATATATTTT
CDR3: CASSIARDSGNTIYF

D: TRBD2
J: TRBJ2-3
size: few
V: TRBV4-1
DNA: TGCGCCAGCAGCCAAGACTCGAGCGGGGAGGTAGATACGCAGTATTTT
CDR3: CASSQDSSGEVDTQYF

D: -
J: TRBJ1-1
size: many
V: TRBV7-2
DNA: TGTGCCAGCAGCCCCCTGATCCCGGCAGGGTTGTGGTCAGCTTTCTTT
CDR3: CASSPLIPAGLWSAFF

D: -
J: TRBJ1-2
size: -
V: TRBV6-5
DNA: TGTGCCAGCAGCCCTTCTCGGGGGTCTGACGGCTACACCTTC
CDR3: CASSPSRGSDGYTF

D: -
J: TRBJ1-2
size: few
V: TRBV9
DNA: TGTGCCAGCAGCCCTATGGGGGGGCGCGGCTATGGCTACACCTTC
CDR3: CASSPMGGRGYGYTF

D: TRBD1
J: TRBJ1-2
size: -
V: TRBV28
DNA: TGTGCCAGCAGTCCAGGGGGCCCATATGGCTACACCTTC
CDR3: CASSPGGPYGYTF

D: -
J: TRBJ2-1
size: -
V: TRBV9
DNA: TGTGCCAGCAGCGTAGGGGGGCGAGTCAATGAGCAGTTCTTC
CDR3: CASSVGGRVNEQFF

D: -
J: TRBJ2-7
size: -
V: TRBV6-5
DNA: TGTGCCAGCAGTTACCTCTACGAGCAGTACTTC
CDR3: CASSYLYEQYF

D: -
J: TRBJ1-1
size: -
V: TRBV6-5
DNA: TGTGCCAGCTATATGAACACTGAAGCTTTCTTT
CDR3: CASYMNTEAFF

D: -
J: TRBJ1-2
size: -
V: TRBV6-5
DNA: TGTGCCAGCAGCCAAAACTATGGCTACACCTTC
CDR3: CASSQNYGYTF

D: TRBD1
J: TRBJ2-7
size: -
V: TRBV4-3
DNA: TGCGCCAGCAGCCAAGAGACAGGGCCCTCCTACGAGCAGTACTTC
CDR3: CASSQETGPSYEQYF

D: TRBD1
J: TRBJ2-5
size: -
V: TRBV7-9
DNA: TGTGCCAGCAGCCGACAGGGGGCGGCGGCACAGGAGACCCAGTACTTC
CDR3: CASSRQGAAAQETQYF

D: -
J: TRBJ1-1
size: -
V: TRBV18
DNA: TGTGCCAGCTCACCGGGGGGGGTCACTGAAGCTTTCTTT
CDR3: CASSPGGVTEAFF

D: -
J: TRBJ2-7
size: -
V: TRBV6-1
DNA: TGTGCCAGCAGTGAAAGTGTAACGGTCTCCTACGAGCAGTACTTC
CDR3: CASSESVTVSYEQYF

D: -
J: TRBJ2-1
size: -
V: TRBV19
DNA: TGTGCCAGTAGCCGTTCCCCAGGGGTGGGGTGGCAGTTCTTC
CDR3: CASSRSPGVGWQFF

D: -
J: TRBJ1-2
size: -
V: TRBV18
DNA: TGTGCCAGCTCATTACAGGGTTCCTATGGCTACACCTTC
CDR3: CASSLQGSYGYTF

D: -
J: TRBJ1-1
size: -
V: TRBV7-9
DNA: TGTGCCAGCAGCTTCGGAGGGGGGGGCACTGAAGCTTTCTTT
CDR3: CASSFGGGGTEAFF

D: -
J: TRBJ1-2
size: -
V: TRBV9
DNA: TGTGCCAGCAGCATTACGACAGAGAGCTATGGCTACACCTTC
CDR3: CASSITTESYGYTF

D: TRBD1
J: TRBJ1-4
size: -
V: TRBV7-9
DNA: TGTGCCAGCAGTCCCCCCGGGACAGGTTTAGGAAAACTGTTTTTT
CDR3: CASSPPGTGLGKLFF

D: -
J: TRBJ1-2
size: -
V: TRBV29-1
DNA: TGCAGCGTTGACTCGGGGAGGGGGGGCATGGGGTATGGCTACACCTTC
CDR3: CSVDSGRGGMGYGYTF

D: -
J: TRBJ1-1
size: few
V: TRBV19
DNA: TGTGCCAGTAGCCGAAGGGGTAGGAACACTGAAGCTTTCTTT
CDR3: CASSRRGRNTEAFF

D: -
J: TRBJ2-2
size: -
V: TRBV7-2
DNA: TGTGCCAGCAGCTTAGCGTTCGTGACCGGGGAGCTGTTTTTT
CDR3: CASSLAFVTGELFF

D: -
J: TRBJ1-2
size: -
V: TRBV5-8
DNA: TGTGCCAGCAGCCGAAAAACAGGGAGCCACGGCTACACCTTC
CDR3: CASSRKTGSHGYTF

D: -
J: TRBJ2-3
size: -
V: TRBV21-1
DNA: TGTGCCAGCAGACGAGTAGCGGGGGGGCCACATACGCAGTATTTT
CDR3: CASRRVAGGPHTQYF

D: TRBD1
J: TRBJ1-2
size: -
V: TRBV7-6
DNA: TGTGCCAGCAGCCGCACAGGGGGCATATCGGATGGCTACACCTTC
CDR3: CASSRTGGISDGYTF

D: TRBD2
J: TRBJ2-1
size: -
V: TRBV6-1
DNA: TGTGCCAGCAGTGGATGGACTAGCGTCAATGAGCAGTTCTTC
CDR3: CASSGWTSVNEQFF

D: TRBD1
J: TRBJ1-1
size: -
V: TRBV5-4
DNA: TGTGCCACCGCTACAGGGGAGATGAACACTGAAGCTTTCTTT
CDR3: CATATGEMNTEAFF

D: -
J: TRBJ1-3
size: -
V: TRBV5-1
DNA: TGCGCCAGCAGCTTGGAAGGGGTTAAAGGAAACACCATATATTTT
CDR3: CASSLEGVKGNTIYF

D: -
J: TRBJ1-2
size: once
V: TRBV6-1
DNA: TGTGCCAGCAGTGAAGGGTTCGCGGTCGCCTATGGCTACACCTTC
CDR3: CASSEGFAVAYGYTF

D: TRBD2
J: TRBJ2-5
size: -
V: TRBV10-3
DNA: TGTGCCATCAGACCCGGGGGGGATCGGGAGACCCAGTACTTC
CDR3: CAIRPGGDRETQYF

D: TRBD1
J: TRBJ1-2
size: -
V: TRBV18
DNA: TGTGCCAGCTCACCGTATGGACAGGGGGCGAACTATGGCTACACCTTC
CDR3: CASSPYGQGANYGYTF

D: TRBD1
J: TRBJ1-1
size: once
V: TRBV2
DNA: TGTGCCACCCTATGGACAGGGAACACTGAAGCTTTCTTT
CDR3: CATLWTGNTEAFF

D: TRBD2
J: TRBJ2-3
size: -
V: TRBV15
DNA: TGTGCCACCAGCACGTGGACTAGCGGGGGGGCAACAGATACGCAGTATTTT
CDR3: CATSTWTSGGATDTQYF

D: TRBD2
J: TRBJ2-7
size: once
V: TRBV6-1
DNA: TGTGCCAGCAGTGCAACTAGCGGGGGGGCCTACGAGCAGTACTTC
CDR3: CASSATSGGAYEQYF

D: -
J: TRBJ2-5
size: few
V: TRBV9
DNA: TGTGCCAGCAGCGTAGGGGGGGAAAAAGAGACCCAGTACTTC
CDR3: CASSVGGEKETQYF

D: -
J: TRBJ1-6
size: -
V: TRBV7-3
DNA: TGTGCCAGCAGCTTAATGGCCCATAATTCACCCCTCCACTTT
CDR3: CASSLMAHNSPLHF

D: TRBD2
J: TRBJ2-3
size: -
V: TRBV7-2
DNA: TGTGCCAGCAGCTTACTAGCGGGGGGCATCACAGATACGCAGTATTTT
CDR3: CASSLLAGGITDTQYF

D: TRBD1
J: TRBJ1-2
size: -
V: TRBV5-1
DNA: TGCGCCAGCAGCTCGGGACAGGGTACACATGGCTACACCTTC
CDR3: CASSSGQGTHGYTF

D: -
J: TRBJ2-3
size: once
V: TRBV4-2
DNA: TGTGCCAGCAGCCAAGACCCGGGGGGCACAGATACGCAGTATTTT
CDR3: CASSQDPGGTDTQYF

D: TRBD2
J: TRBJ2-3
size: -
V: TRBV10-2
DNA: TGCGCCAGCAGTGAGTCCCTTGGTGGGGGGGGGACAGATACGCAGTATTTT
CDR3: CASSESLGGGGTDTQYF